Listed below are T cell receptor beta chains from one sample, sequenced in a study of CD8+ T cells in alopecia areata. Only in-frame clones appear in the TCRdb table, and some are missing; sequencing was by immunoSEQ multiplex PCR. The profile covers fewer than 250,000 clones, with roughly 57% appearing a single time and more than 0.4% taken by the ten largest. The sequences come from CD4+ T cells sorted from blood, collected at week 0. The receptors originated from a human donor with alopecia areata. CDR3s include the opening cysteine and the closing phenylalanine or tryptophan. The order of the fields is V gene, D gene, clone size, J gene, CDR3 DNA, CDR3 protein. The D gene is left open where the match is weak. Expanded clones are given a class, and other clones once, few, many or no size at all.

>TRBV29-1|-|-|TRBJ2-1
TGCAGCGTGCGGACTTTGCGATACAATGAGCAGTTCTTC
CSVRTLRYNEQFF
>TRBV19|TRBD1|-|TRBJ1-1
TGTGCCAGTAGTCACAGGGGGCGGACTGAAGCTTTCTTT
CASSHRGRTEAFF
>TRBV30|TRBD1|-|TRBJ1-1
TGTGCCGCAGGGGGGCTGACTGAAGCTTTCTTT
CAAGGLTEAFF
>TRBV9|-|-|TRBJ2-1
TGTGCCAGCAGCCCCCCATCCGGGACTTCCCTCTACAATGAGCAGTTCTTC
CASSPPSGTSLYNEQFF
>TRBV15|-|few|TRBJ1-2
TGTGCCACCAGCAGAGATCTCATAAGCAACTATGGCTACACCTTC
CATSRDLISNYGYTF
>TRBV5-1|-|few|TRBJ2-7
TGCGCCAGCAGCTTGGGGACCGTAGCCTACGAGCAGTACTTC
CASSLGTVAYEQYF
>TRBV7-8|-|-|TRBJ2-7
TGTGCCAGCAGCTTAGGGACCAACTACGAGCAGTACTTC
CASSLGTNYEQYF
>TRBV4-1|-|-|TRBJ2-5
TGCGCCAGCAGCCACCCCAAGGAGACCCAGTACTTC
CASSHPKETQYF
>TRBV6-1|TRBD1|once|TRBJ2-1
TGTGCCAGCAGAAGAGACAGGGTTAAGGACAATGAGCAGTTCTTC
CASRRDRVKDNEQFF
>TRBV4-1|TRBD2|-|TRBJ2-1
TGCGCCAGCAGCCAAATTGATATGGGACTAGCGGGAGGGAATGAGCAGTTCTTC
CASSQIDMGLAGGNEQFF
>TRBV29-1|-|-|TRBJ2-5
TGCAGCGTTGAGGAGGGGGCTGAGACCCAGTACTTC
CSVEEGAETQYF
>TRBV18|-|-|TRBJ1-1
TGTGCCAGCTCACCACCATCCGGCGCTGAAGCTTTCTTT
CASSPPSGAEAFF
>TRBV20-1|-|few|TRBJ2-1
TGCAGTGCTAGAGATACCCATGAGCAGTTCTTC
CSARDTHEQFF
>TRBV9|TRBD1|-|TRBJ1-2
TGTGCCAGCAGCGTAACTTCGGGACAGGACCGGCGAGGTGGCTACACCTTC
CASSVTSGQDRRGGYTF
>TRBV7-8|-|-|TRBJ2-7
TGTGCCAGCAGCGTCCCTGGCGGATACTACGAGCAGTACTTC
CASSVPGGYYEQYF
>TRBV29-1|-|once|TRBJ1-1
TGCAGCGTTGAGCGCAAGGTGAACACTGAAGCTTTCTTT
CSVERKVNTEAFF
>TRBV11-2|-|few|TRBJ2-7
TGTGCCAGCAGCTTTTCCTACGAGCAGTACTTC
CASSFSYEQYF
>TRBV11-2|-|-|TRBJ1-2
TGTGCCAGCAGCTCGATCCGGGATTCCCCCATGACAGGCGGCTACACCTTC
CASSSIRDSPMTGGYTF
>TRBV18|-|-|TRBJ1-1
TGTGCCAGCTCACCCCCGGGGACGGACACTGAAGCTTTCTTT
CASSPPGTDTEAFF
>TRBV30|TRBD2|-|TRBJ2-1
TGTGCCTGGGTTCGAGCGGGAGCTCGTTATGAGCAGTTCTTC
CAWVRAGARYEQFF
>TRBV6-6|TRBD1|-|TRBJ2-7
TGTGCCAGCAGTCTCGGGACAGCCACCTACGAGCAGTACTTC
CASSLGTATYEQYF
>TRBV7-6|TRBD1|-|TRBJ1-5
TGTGCCAGCAGCTCCGGGACAGGGAGTCAGCCCCAGCATTTT
CASSSGTGSQPQHF
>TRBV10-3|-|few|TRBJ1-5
TGTGCCATCAGGGATGACAGGACCGATCAGCCCCAGCATTTT
CAIRDDRTDQPQHF
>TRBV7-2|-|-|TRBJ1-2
TGTGCCAGCAGCCCCCGGCGTTCGGCGGGCTATGGCTACACCTTC
CASSPRRSAGYGYTF
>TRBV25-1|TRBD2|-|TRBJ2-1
TGTGCCAGCAGCGCATACCTTGGGGCGGGGGATGAGCAGTTCTTC
CASSAYLGAGDEQFF
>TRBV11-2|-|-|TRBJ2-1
TGTGCCAGCAGCCCACTCCGGGAGCAGTTCTTC
CASSPLREQFF
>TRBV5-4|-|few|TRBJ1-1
TGTGCCAGCAGCTTGGGGGTGAACACTGAAGCTTTCTTT
CASSLGVNTEAFF
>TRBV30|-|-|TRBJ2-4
TGTGCCTGGAGTCCCGGGAAGCTAGCCAAAAACATTCAGTACTTC
CAWSPGKLAKNIQYF
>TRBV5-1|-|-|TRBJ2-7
TGCGCCAGCAGCCCTTTTACAGGGTCCCTCTACGAGCAGTACTTC
CASSPFTGSLYEQYF
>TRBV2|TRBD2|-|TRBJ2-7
TGTGCCAGCAGAAGAGGACTAGCGGGATCCTACGAGCAGTACTTC
CASRRGLAGSYEQYF
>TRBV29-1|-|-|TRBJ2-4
TGCAGCGTTGAAGATTCCCAGACTAACATTCAGTACTTC
CSVEDSQTNIQYF
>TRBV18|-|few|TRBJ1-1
TGTGCCAGCTCACTCACCGGGACAAAGTTAAACACTGAAGCTTTCTTT
CASSLTGTKLNTEAFF
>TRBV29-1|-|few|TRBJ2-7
TGCAGCGTGGGGGAGCAGTACGAGCAGTACTTC
CSVGEQYEQYF
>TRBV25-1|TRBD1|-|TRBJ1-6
TGTGCCAGCAGTGGGGGACAGGGAAATTCACCCCTCCACTTT
CASSGGQGNSPLHF
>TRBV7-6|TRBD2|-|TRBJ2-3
TGTGCCAGCAGCCATCCATTAGCGGGGGGTAGCACAGATACGCAGTATTTT
CASSHPLAGGSTDTQYF
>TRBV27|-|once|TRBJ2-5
TGTGCCAGCAGGGGGCAGGGGCAAGAGACCCAGTACTTC
CASRGQGQETQYF
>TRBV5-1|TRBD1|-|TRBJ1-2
TGCGCCAGCAGCGTCGGACAGGACTATGGCTACACCTTC
CASSVGQDYGYTF
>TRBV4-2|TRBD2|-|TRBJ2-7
TGTGCCAGCAGCCCGACTAGCGGTTCCTCCTACGAGCAGTACTTC
CASSPTSGSSYEQYF
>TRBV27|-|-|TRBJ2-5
TGTGCCAGCAGTCTTTGGGGAGAAGAGACCCAGTACTTC
CASSLWGEETQYF
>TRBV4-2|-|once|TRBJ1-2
TGTGCCAGCAGCCAAGATAGGGGACGAGACTATGGCTACACCTTC
CASSQDRGRDYGYTF
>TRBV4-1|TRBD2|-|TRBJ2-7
TGCGCCAGCAGCGAAAGTACTAGCGGGAGAAAATACGAGCAGTACTTC
CASSESTSGRKYEQYF
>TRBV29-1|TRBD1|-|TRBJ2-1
TGCAGCGTGAAACCCCCGGGGACAGGGGGCGGTTGGGGAGAGCAGTTCTTC
CSVKPPGTGGGWGEQFF
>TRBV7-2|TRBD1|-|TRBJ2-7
TGTGCCAGCAGCTTAGTCGTGTCCGGGACAGCCGCCTACGAGCAGTACTTC
CASSLVVSGTAAYEQYF
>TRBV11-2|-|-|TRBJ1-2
TGTGCCAGCAGCCAAGGACAGTTTCGCAACTATGGCTACACCTTC
CASSQGQFRNYGYTF
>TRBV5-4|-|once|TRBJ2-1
TGTGCCAGCAGCTTGGCCGGTGCCGGTGAGCAGTTCTTC
CASSLAGAGEQFF
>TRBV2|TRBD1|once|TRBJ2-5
TGTGCCAGCGTTATCGGGGTGGCAGGGGGTTCTGTAAAGACCCAGTACTTC
CASVIGVAGGSVKTQYF